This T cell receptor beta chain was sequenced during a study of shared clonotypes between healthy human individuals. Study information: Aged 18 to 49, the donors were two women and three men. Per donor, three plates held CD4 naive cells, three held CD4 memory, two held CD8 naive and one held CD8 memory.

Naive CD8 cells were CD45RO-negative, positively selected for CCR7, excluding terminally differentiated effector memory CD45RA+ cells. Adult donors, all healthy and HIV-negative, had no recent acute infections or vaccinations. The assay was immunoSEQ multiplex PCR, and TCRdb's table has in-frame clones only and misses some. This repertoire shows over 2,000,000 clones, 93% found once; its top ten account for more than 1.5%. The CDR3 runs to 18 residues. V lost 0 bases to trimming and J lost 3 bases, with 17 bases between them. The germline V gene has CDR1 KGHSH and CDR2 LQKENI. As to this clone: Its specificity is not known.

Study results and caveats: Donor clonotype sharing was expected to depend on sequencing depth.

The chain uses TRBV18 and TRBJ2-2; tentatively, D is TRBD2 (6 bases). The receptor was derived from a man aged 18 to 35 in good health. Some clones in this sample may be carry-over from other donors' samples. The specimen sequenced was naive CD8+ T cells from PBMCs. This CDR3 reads CASSPPYLPGAYTGELFF. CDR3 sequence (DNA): TGTGCCAGCTCACCACCGTATCTCCCGGGAGCGTACACCGGGGAGCTGTTTTTT.